A selection of T cell receptor beta chains follows, all from one sample in a study of shared clonotypes between healthy human individuals. TCRdb's copy holds only in-frame clones and misses some; the assay was immunoSEQ multiplex PCR. Among 2 million or so clones listed, about 95% were seen once. Input material: naive CD8+ T cells sorted from blood. The receptor set was obtained from a young man in good health. CDR3s include the opening cysteine and the closing phenylalanine or tryptophan. Each record gives: V gene, clone size, J gene, D gene, CDR3 protein, CDR3 DNA. D genes are given only for firm matches. Clone size appears in some rows only: once, few, many, or a class for an expanded clone.

TRBV2	.	TRBJ1-1	.	CASSEVHYTEAFF	TGTGCCAGCAGTGAGGTACACTACACTGAAGCTTTCTTT
TRBV7-2	.	TRBJ2-7	.	CASAPGVSYEQYF	TGTGCCAGCGCCCCCGGGGTCTCTTACGAGCAGTACTTC
TRBV30	.	TRBJ1-1	.	CASTRRGLNTEAFF	TGTGCCTCAACGCGACGGGGGCTGAACACTGAAGCTTTCTTT
TRBV6-1	once	TRBJ2-7	.	CASSEYLVEPREQYF	TGTGCCAGCAGTGAATACTTAGTCGAACCGAGAGAGCAGTACTTC
TRBV25-1	.	TRBJ2-1	.	CASMAPYSNEQFF	TGTGCCAGCATGGCCCCCTACAGTAATGAGCAGTTCTTC
TRBV11-2	.	TRBJ2-5	TRBD1	CASSLTGGMETQYF	TGTGCCAGCAGCCTCACAGGGGGCATGGAGACCCAGTACTTC
TRBV4-1	.	TRBJ2-1	.	CASSHLTGVATGYNEQFF	TGCGCCAGCAGCCACTTGACGGGGGTGGCGACCGGGTACAATGAGCAGTTCTTC
TRBV13	.	TRBJ2-5	.	CASSLGGSETQYF	TGTGCCAGCAGCTTAGGGGGATCGGAGACCCAGTACTTC
TRBV7-9	.	TRBJ2-7	.	CASSLDVSSYEQYF	TGTGCCAGCAGCTTAGACGTCAGCTCCTACGAGCAGTACTTC
TRBV19	.	TRBJ1-2	TRBD1	CASSIVWTGGDTYGYTF	TGTGCCAGTAGTATAGTCTGGACAGGGGGAGACACCTATGGCTACACCTTC
TRBV28	.	TRBJ1-1	.	CARRLNTEAFF	TGTGCCAGGCGCTTGAACACTGAAGCTTTCTTT
TRBV7-9	.	TRBJ1-4	.	CASSYGGLANEKLFF	TGTGCCAGCAGTTACGGGGGCTTGGCTAATGAAAAACTGTTTTTT
TRBV2	.	TRBJ1-2	.	CASIPLGYYGYTF	TGTGCCAGCATACCCCTCGGGTACTATGGCTACACCTTC
TRBV28	.	TRBJ2-3	.	CASSLLPTDTQYF	TGTGCCAGCAGTTTATTGCCTACAGATACGCAGTATTTT
TRBV13	.	TRBJ2-3	.	CASSPPSTTDTQYF	TGTGCCAGCAGCCCTCCCTCCACCACAGATACGCAGTATTTT
TRBV27	once	TRBJ1-1	.	CASSLPDSYHSMNTEAFF	TGTGCCAGCAGTTTACCGGACTCCTACCACTCCATGAACACTGAAGCTTTCTTT
TRBV2	.	TRBJ2-5	TRBD1	CASPRQGRLETQYF	TGTGCCAGCCCAAGACAGGGGCGACTAGAGACCCAGTACTTC
TRBV9	.	TRBJ1-1	.	CASSVVGPDEAFF	TGTGCCAGCAGCGTAGTTGGGCCGGATGAAGCTTTCTTT
TRBV5-5	.	TRBJ2-7	.	CASSEGAGAFSYEQYF	TGTGCCAGCTCAGAAGGGGCAGGGGCTTTTTCCTACGAGCAGTACTTC
TRBV5-1	.	TRBJ2-3	.	CASSRKLDTVTDTQYF	TGCGCCAGCAGCCGAAAACTAGACACCGTCACAGATACGCAGTATTTT
TRBV4-3	.	TRBJ2-2	TRBD2	CASSQDRGLASGELFF	TGCGCCAGCAGCCAAGATCGGGGACTAGCGTCCGGGGAGCTGTTTTTT
TRBV7-3	.	TRBJ2-1	.	CASSLGFGLLNEQFF	TGTGCCAGCAGCTTGGGATTTGGGCTCCTCAATGAGCAGTTCTTC
TRBV15	.	TRBJ1-2	.	CATSPGDRDGYYGYTF	TGTGCCACCAGCCCCGGGGACCGGGACGGATACTATGGCTACACCTTC
TRBV27	.	TRBJ2-3	TRBD2	CASSPELADTDTQYF	TGTGCCAGCAGTCCGGAACTAGCGGACACAGATACGCAGTATTTT
TRBV10-3	.	TRBJ2-5	TRBD1	CAILDRGQETQYF	TGTGCCATCCTCGACAGGGGCCAAGAGACCCAGTACTTC
TRBV9	.	TRBJ1-1	.	CASSLSGHEAFF	TGTGCCAGCAGCCTCTCCGGCCATGAAGCTTTCTTT
TRBV30	once	TRBJ2-5	TRBD1	CAWSGLPPLPGQLLEETQYF	TGTGCCTGGAGTGGCCTACCCCCTTTACCGGGACAGCTGTTAGAAGAGACCCAGTACTTC
TRBV5-5	.	TRBJ2-7	.	CASSSTASVSYEQYF	TGTGCCAGCAGCTCTACCGCTAGCGTTTCCTACGAGCAGTACTTC
TRBV9	.	TRBJ2-5	TRBD1	CASSVETGGWETQYF	TGTGCCAGCAGCGTGGAGACAGGGGGCTGGGAGACCCAGTACTTC
TRBV4-3	.	TRBJ2-7	.	CASSQDAQDSYEQYF	TGCGCCAGCAGCCAAGATGCACAGGACTCCTACGAGCAGTACTTC
TRBV9	.	TRBJ2-1	.	CASSVVPGSYNEQFF	TGTGCCAGCAGCGTAGTTCCGGGGAGTTACAATGAGCAGTTCTTC
TRBV4-3	.	TRBJ2-2	.	CASSQDRLEANTGELFF	TGCGCCAGCAGCCAAGATCGACTAGAAGCGAACACCGGGGAGCTGTTTTTT
TRBV7-9	.	TRBJ1-2	TRBD1	CASSAATGAGANYGYTF	TGTGCCAGCAGCGCGGCGACAGGGGCTGGGGCTAACTATGGCTACACCTTC
TRBV19	.	TRBJ2-7	TRBD2	CASSGTIGSYEQYF	TGTGCCAGTAGCGGGACTATCGGCTCCTACGAGCAGTACTTC
TRBV7-9	.	TRBJ1-4	.	CASSLTTHYEKLFF	TGTGCCAGCAGTTTGACAACGCATTATGAAAAACTGTTTTTT
TRBV2	.	TRBJ2-7	.	CASVGESHSEQYF	TGTGCCAGCGTCGGGGAATCTCACTCCGAGCAGTACTTC
TRBV11-1	once	TRBJ1-2	.	CASSFAGRNYGYTF	TGTGCCAGCAGCTTTGCAGGGAGGAACTATGGCTACACCTTC
TRBV7-6	.	TRBJ2-3	TRBD2	CASSLLAGGPSTDTQYF	TGTGCCAGCAGCTTACTAGCGGGGGGACCCTCCACAGATACGCAGTATTTT
TRBV5-1	.	TRBJ1-2	.	CASSLTLQGNYGYTF	TGCGCCAGCAGCTTGACGCTGCAGGGAAATTATGGCTACACCTTC
TRBV28	.	TRBJ1-5	.	CASSSGRQGNQPQHF	TGTGCCAGCAGTTCTGGACGACAGGGCAATCAGCCCCAGCATTTT
TRBV29-1	once	TRBJ2-1	.	CSAESGGGTYNEQFF	TGCAGCGCTGAGTCGGGTGGGGGGACCTACAATGAGCAGTTCTTC
TRBV5-6	.	TRBJ2-5	TRBD1	CASSLALTGVFQETQYF	TGTGCCAGCAGCTTGGCCCTGACAGGGGTGTTCCAAGAGACCCAGTACTTC
TRBV9	.	TRBJ2-1	.	CASSVTWGHSEQFF	TGTGCCAGCAGCGTAACGTGGGGCCATAGTGAGCAGTTCTTC
TRBV11-2	.	TRBJ2-7	.	CASSLDILADEQYF	TGTGCCAGCAGCTTAGATATACTAGCAGACGAGCAGTACTTC
TRBV27	.	TRBJ2-1	TRBD2	CASSLSIAGNNEQFF	TGTGCCAGCAGTTTATCGATAGCGGGGAACAATGAGCAGTTCTTC
TRBV6-1	.	TRBJ2-5	TRBD2	CASSEWASGGSLQETQYF	TGTGCCAGCAGTGAATGGGCTAGCGGGGGGTCACTACAAGAGACCCAGTACTTC
TRBV25-1	.	TRBJ2-7	.	CASTNAGLSSSYEQYF	TGTGCCAGCACAAACGCAGGCCTCTCGAGCTCCTACGAGCAGTACTTC
TRBV9	.	TRBJ1-2	TRBD1	CASSSSGTGYGYTF	TGTGCCAGCAGCAGTTCCGGGACAGGGTACGGCTACACCTTC
TRBV28	.	TRBJ1-1	.	CASSLSLGGNTEAFF	TGTGCCAGCAGTTTGTCCCTTGGTGGGAACACTGAAGCTTTCTTT
TRBV6-1	.	TRBJ2-7	TRBD2	CASSSAGATYEQYF	TGTGCCAGCAGCTCAGCGGGGGCCACCTACGAGCAGTACTTC
TRBV6-5	.	TRBJ2-1	TRBD2	CASSSTSGNNEQFF	TGTGCCAGCAGCTCTACTAGCGGCAACAATGAGCAGTTCTTC
TRBV4-3	.	TRBJ2-3	TRBD2	CASSPGVAGRVTDTQYF	TGCGCCAGCAGCCCAGGGGTAGCGGGAAGAGTGACAGATACGCAGTATTTT
TRBV6-1	.	TRBJ2-7	.	CASSEDVAYEQYF	TGTGCCAGCAGTGAGGACGTTGCCTACGAGCAGTACTTC
TRBV9	.	TRBJ2-7	.	CASSVEGLGEQYF	TGTGCCAGCAGCGTAGAAGGGCTCGGCGAGCAGTACTTC
TRBV10-2	.	TRBJ2-7	TRBD2	CASSGTYGLAETYEQYF	TGCGCCAGCAGTGGGACTTACGGACTAGCGGAGACCTACGAGCAGTACTTC